The next 29 T cell receptor beta chains were all read from a single sample in a study of regulatory T cells in long-lasting Graves disease. This sample's time point: persistent/refractory GD, antithyroid drugs over 5 years with positive TRAb. Scientists built the TCR library using RNA that was extracted from PBMCs. Arm-PCR of CDR3 regions with iRepertoire HTBI primers generated TCR beta libraries. TCRdb re-analysed the multiplex PCR reads in MiXCR, keeping a single row per CDR3 protein. This table holds over 650,000 distinct CDR3 sequences, roughly 30% found once. This specimen was peripheral blood mononuclear cells (PBMCs), taken when the disease was refractory, from a patient treated with antithyroid drugs. Every receptor here comes from a female donor with Graves disease.

The chain is built from TRBV13 and TRBJ2-1, with 9 bases lining up with TRBD2. The CDR3 length is 16 residues. Germline CDR1 PRHDT, CDR2 FYEKMQ (reference sequence). V shed 5 bases, J shed 2 bases, and the junction held 7 bases outside the gene matches. The CDR3 sequence: CASSPLERGAYNEQFF. The CDR3 DNA follows: TGTGCCAGCAGCCCGCTTGAGCGGGGGGCCTACAATGAGCAGTTCTTC.

This clonotype occurred a few times. The rearrangement joins TRBV5-1 to TRBJ1-1, with 8 bases aligning to TRBD1. Losses at the gene ends were 1 base for V and 5 bases for J; bases not matched to a gene: 13. CDR1 is SGHRS, CDR2 YFSETQ, per germline. The CDR3 consists of 17 residues. The CDR3 loop reads CASSLNRGGMDVTEAFF. The CDR3 bases are TGCGCCAGCAGCTTGAACAGGGGGGGGATGGATGTTACTGAAGCTTTCTTT.

This clonotype was detected many times. The chain couples TRBV6-5 to TRBJ2-7; 7 bases fit TRBD2. CDR1 and CDR2 (germline): MNHEY, SVGAGI. The CDR3 contains 15 residues. Trimming removed 0 bases from V and 0 bases from J; junction bases left unmatched: 2. The CDR3 here is CASSYSGGSSYEQYF. The CDR3 nucleotides are TGTGCCAGCAGTTACTCGGGGGGGAGCTCCTACGAGCAGTACTTC.

This clonotype was counted ten times or more. The chain links TRBV6-9 to TRBJ1-2; no definite D call. From germline, CDR1 is MNHGY and CDR2 SVAAGI. The V end was cut by 2 bases, the J end by 4 bases, with 11 bases between. This CDR3 contains 14 residues. Here the CDR3 DNA reads TGTGCCAGCAGTTATGTCCGATCTGTCTATGGCTACACCTTC. The encoded protein is CASSYVRSVYGYTF.

The chain employs TRBV20-1 and TRBJ1-4; 7 positions agree with TRBD1. The ends lost 4 bases at V and 11 bases at J; junction bases unmatched: 16. Germline CDR1 DFQATT, CDR2 SNEGSKA (reference sequence). The CDR3 contains 15 residues. The CDR3 reads CSAIPPGGLMRKLFF. CDR3 in DNA: TGCAGTGCTATTCCTCCAGGGGGTTTAATGAGGAAACTGTTTTTT.

The rearrangement joins TRBV28 to TRBJ1-1, with 8 positions matching TRBD1. The V segment lost 2 bases and the J segment 5 bases; nucleotides outside the gene matches: 10. The CDR3 spans 16 residues. Germline V gene lookup returns CDR1 MDHEN and CDR2 SYDVKM. CDR3 bases: TGTGCCAGCAGTTTAAGTGCTACAGGGGGGTTAACTGAAGCTTTCTTT. Translated, it gives CASSLSATGGLTEAFF.

V is TRBV14 and J is TRBJ2-2, with D uncertain. The CDR3 contains 17 residues. With 0 bases removed from V and 3 bases from J, the gap between germline ends came to 14 bases. Germline CDR1 reads SGHDN; CDR2 reads FVKESK. This CDR3 is CASSQDSDGQYTGELFF. The CDR3 DNA reads TGTGCCAGCAGCCAAGACAGTGATGGCCAGTACACCGGGGAGCTGTTTTTT.

This sequence joins TRBV20-1 and TRBJ2-5; 12 bases line up with TRBD2. The J segment lost 4 bases and the V segment lost 2 bases, leaving 11 bases of the junction unmatched. The CDR3 is 17 residues long. Per the germline V gene, CDR1 is DFQATT and CDR2 is SNEGSKA (reference sequence). This CDR3 is CSARHPRLAGVRETQYF. As DNA, the CDR3 is TGCAGTGCTAGACATCCGCGACTAGCGGGAGTCCGAGAGACCCAGTACTTC.

This clonotype was detected a few times. V is TRBV7-3 and J is TRBJ1-1, with TRBD1 matching 9 bases. The CDR3 totals 15 residues. The V gene end was trimmed by 4 bases and the J gene end by 4 bases; junction bases not matched to a gene: 7. Germline lookup yields CDR1 SGHTA and CDR2 FQGTGA. The CDR3 DNA reads TGTGCCAGCAGCTCGACAGGGGGGTCGGCCACTGAAGCTTTCTTT. Translated, it gives CASSSTGGSATEAFF.

This chain links TRBV12-5 with TRBJ1-6; TRBD1 matches at 8 bases. The CDR3 loop spans 14 amino acids. The V segment lost 1 base and the J segment 7 bases; nucleotides outside the gene matches: 0. From germline, CDR1 is LGHNT and CDR2 FRNRAP. The CDR3 DNA is TGTGCTAGTGGTTTGGGGACAGGGAATTCACCCCTCCACTTT. Translating gives CASGLGTGNSPLHF.

The table lists this clonotype with many counts. The CDR3 is CASSYGTGELFF. CDR3 bases: TGTGCCAGCAGTTACGGTACCGGGGAGCTGTTTTTT. V and J are TRBV12-3 or TRBV12-4 and TRBJ2-2; D not certain. This CDR3 has 12 amino acids. Between the trimmed V and J ends, which lost 4 bases and 5 bases, there was a span of 5 bases.

This clonotype appeared a few times. The rearrangement links TRBV20-1 to TRBJ2-7; 9 bases agree with TRBD2. This CDR3 is 14 amino acids long. V shed 4 bases and J 7 bases; nucleotides not matched to a gene: 11. The germline V gene has CDR1 DFQATT and CDR2 SNEGSKA (reference sequence). CDR3 in DNA: TGCAGTGCTATTATAGCGGGAGTTGCGGAAGAGCAGTACTTC. It yields the protein CSAIIAGVAEEQYF.

As to this clonotype: The CDR3 ends on some other residue instead of the conserved phenylalanine or tryptophan, so this is likely a read error. The CDR3 loop is CSAGSVTQYS. The CDR3 DNA is TGCAGTGCTGGGTCGGTGACCCAGTACTCC. The rearrangement uses TRBV20-1 and TRBJ2-5; the D is unclear. Between the trimmed V and J ends, which lost 5 bases and 7 bases, there was a span of 8 bases. Germline loops: CDR1 DFQATT, CDR2 SNEGSKA (reference sequence). The CDR3 covers 10 residues.

CDR3 sequence (DNA): TGTGCCATCAGTGAGGGGAGGGGACTCGGTTCACCCCTCCACTTT. It specifies CAISEGRGLGSPLHF. The chain has TRBV10-3 and TRBJ1-6, with TRBD1 as a possible D gene (5 bases). This CDR3 spans 15 amino acids. From germline, CDR1 is ENHRY and CDR2 SYGVKD. The V end lost 2 bases, the J end lost 9 bases, and 14 bases lay between the germline ends.

J is TRBJ1-1 and V is TRBV12-3 or TRBV12-4, with a weak D call TRBD1 (5 bases). The CDR3 covers 12 residues. V lost 6 bases and J lost 10, with 15 bases in between. CDR3 sequence reads: CASSREAGSAFF. For the CDR3, the DNA is TGTGCCAGCAGCAGGGAGGCCGGGTCAGCTTTCTTT.

This chain's CDR3 is CASSQGDAITEAFF. CDR3 sequence (DNA): TGTGCCAGCAGCCAAGGGGACGCTATCACTGAAGCTTTCTTT. The J gene is TRBJ1-1, the V gene TRBV3-1; tentatively, D is TRBD1 (5 bases). The CDR3 length is 14 residues. Looked up from germline, CDR1 is LGHDT and CDR2 is YNNKEL (reference sequence). The V gene lost 1 base and the J gene lost 4 bases, with 10 bases spanning the gap.

Only a few counts were recorded for this clonotype. The chain uses TRBV10-3 and TRBJ2-5; D is perhaps TRBD2 (7 bases). The CDR3 spans 15 residues. Trimming stripped 6 bases from V and 3 bases from J, with 17 bases between. Germline CDR1 and CDR2: ENHRY and SYGVKD. The chain's CDR3 is CAIRSRQAGEETQYF. CDR3 nucleotide sequence: TGTGCCATCAGATCTCGACAGGCGGGGGAAGAGACCCAGTACTTC.

This clonotype was recorded at least ten times. The J gene is TRBJ2-5, the V gene TRBV12-3 or TRBV12-4; 11 bases line up with TRBD1. The J segment lost 5 bases and the V segment lost 5 bases, leaving 7 bases of the junction unmatched. CDR3 length equals 15 residues. CDR3 sequence reads: CASSPGTGGWETQYF. CDR3 sequence (DNA): TGTGCCAGCAGTCCCGGGACAGGGGGTTGGGAGACCCAGTACTTC.

The genes are TRBV3-1 and TRBJ2-7; 7 bases fit TRBD2. The J segment lost 2 bases and the V segment lost 2 bases, leaving 6 bases of the junction unmatched. Germline CDR1 LGHDT, CDR2 YNNKEL (reference sequence). The CDR3 has 15 amino acids. CDR3 amino acids: CASSQSASGAYEQYF. The CDR3 nucleotides are TGTGCCAGCAGCCAATCGGCTAGCGGAGCCTACGAGCAGTACTTC.

The V gene is TRBV30, the J gene TRBJ1-4, with 9 nucleotides matching TRBD1. This CDR3 is built from 15 residues. V gave up 1 base and J gave up 8 bases; unmatched junction bases: 8. Looked up from germline, CDR1 is GTSNPN and CDR2 is SVGIG (reference sequence). The CDR3 is CAWSAPDRGFEKLFF. The CDR3 DNA follows: TGTGCCTGGAGTGCCCCGGACAGGGGATTCGAAAAACTGTTTTTT.

The V and J genes are TRBV2 and TRBJ1-1; D is perhaps TRBD1 (6 bases). Germline CDR1 and CDR2: SNHLY and FYNNEI. This CDR3 is 12 amino acids long. The V end lost 8 bases, the J end lost 1 base, and 8 bases lay between the germline ends. CDR3 region: CASPGQNTEAFF. For the CDR3, the DNA is TGTGCCAGCCCGGGACAGAACACTGAAGCTTTCTTT.

CDR3 residues: CASSLVQTSGTFYEQYF. CDR3 DNA sequence: TGTGCCAGCAGCTTAGTGCAGACTAGCGGGACTTTCTACGAGCAGTACTTC. The chain employs TRBV7-9 and TRBJ2-7; 11 bases align to TRBD2. V lost 1 base, J lost 3 bases, and 8 bases stayed unmatched. CDR3 length equals 17 residues. The germline V gene has CDR1 SEHNR and CDR2 FQNEAQ (reference sequence).

At least ten counts were recorded for this clonotype. V gene TRBV28 combines with J gene TRBJ1-1; D is ambiguous. V was pared by 6 bases and J by 4 bases, with 18 bases between. The germline CDR1 and CDR2 sequences are MDHEN and SYDVKM. CDR3 length: 15 amino acids. CDR3 loop: CASRSPGSPGTEAFF. The CDR3 DNA reads TGTGCCAGCAGATCACCGGGGAGCCCGGGCACTGAAGCTTTCTTT.

The genes are TRBV18 and TRBJ1-3; D not resolved. The CDR3 has 15 amino acids. The V end was cut by 4 bases, the J end by 4 bases, with 14 bases between. The V gene's germline CDR1 is KGHSH and CDR2 LQKENI. The DNA of the CDR3 is TGTGCCAGCTCACATAAGACCTTAGACGGAAACACCATATATTTT. This codes for CASSHKTLDGNTIYF. The whole variable domain, remainder taken from reference TRBV18 and TRBJ1-3, is NAGVMQNPRHLVRRRGQEARLRCSPMKGHSHVYWYRQLPEEGLKFMVYLQKENIIDESGMPKERFSAEFPKEGPSILRIQQVVRGDSAAYFCASSHKTLDGNTIYFGEGSWLTVV.

The chain couples TRBV7-2 to TRBJ1-2; D unresolved. The CDR3 loop spans 12 amino acids. Trimming stripped 1 base from V and 4 bases from J, with 4 bases between. Germline CDR1 is SGHTA and CDR2 is FQGNSA. The CDR3 nucleotides read TGTGCCAGCAGCTTAGTGATCTATGGCTACACCTTC. Its protein is CASSLVIYGYTF.

The rearrangement uses TRBV12-3 or TRBV12-4 and TRBJ1-3; 7 bases map to TRBD1. The V and J ends lost 5 bases and 4 bases, in that order; junction bases with no gene match: 5. The length of the CDR3 is 14 residues. The CDR3 sequence: CASSLTGKGNTIYF. The CDR3 DNA sequence: TGTGCCAGCAGTCTGACAGGGAAAGGAAACACCATATATTTT.

This clonotype was picked up a small number of times. The V and J genes are TRBV7-2 and TRBJ1-3; 8 bases agree with TRBD1. The CDR3 consists of 13 residues. Trimming took 8 bases from V and 5 from J; bases not matched to a gene: 5. Germline V gene lookup returns CDR1 SGHTA and CDR2 FQGNSA. CDR3 sequence: CASGPGGRNTIYF. CDR3 bases: TGTGCCAGCGGGCCAGGGGGCCGAAACACCATATATTTT.

This clonotype has a handful of counts. The chain couples TRBV29-1 to TRBJ1-4, with no clear D. Trimming took off 1 base at V and 10 bases at J, with 7 bases between the two ends. The CDR3 spans 11 residues. Per the germline V gene, CDR1 is SQVTM and CDR2 is ANQGSEA. Here the CDR3 DNA reads TGCAGCGTTGAAGCAATGGGAAAACTGTTTTTT. It translates to CSVEAMGKLFF.

The table lists this clonotype with many counts. This chain connects TRBV11-2 to TRBJ2-7; TRBD2 matches at 9 bases. The germline V gene encodes CDR1 SGHAT and CDR2 FQNNGV. CDR3 size: 16 residues. The V segment lost 1 base and the J segment 4 bases; nucleotides outside the gene matches: 8. In DNA form, the CDR3 reads TGTGCCAGCAGCTTAGGCTTTAGCGGGAGCAAATACGAGCAGTACTTC. Its translation: CASSLGFSGSKYEQYF. Together with reference TRBV11-2 and TRBJ2-7, the CDR3 gives the full variable domain: EAGVAQSPRYKIIEKRQSVAFWCNPISGHATLYWYQQILGQGPKLLIQFQNNGVVDDSQLPKDRFSAERLKGVDSTLKIQPAKLEDSAVYLCASSLGFSGSKYEQYFGPGTRLTVT.